What follows are 7 T cell receptor beta chains derived from one specimen sequenced in a study of cytomegalovirus exposure and HLA in healthy donors. Researchers ran the PCR with 60 Vbeta and 13 Jbeta primers. Clones were read by immunoSEQ multiplex PCR, and TCRdb kept only the in-frame ones, dropping some. The table records over 110,000 clones, 70% to 85% of them present only once. Sequencing was done on a sample of PBMCs. The receptors originated from a male donor in good health and CMV-seronegative.

V gene TRBV7-9 combines with J gene TRBJ1-4; TRBD1 matches 7 bases. Germline CDR1 and CDR2: SEHNR and FQNEAQ (reference sequence). Trimming took 5 bases from V and 10 from J; bases not matched to a gene: 7. The CDR3 covers 13 residues. CDR3 nucleotide sequence: TGTGCCAGCAGCCGAGACAGGGACGGAAAACTGTTTTTT. Translating it yields CASSRDRDGKLFF.

The chain is built from TRBV5-4 and TRBJ2-6; D remains ambiguous. V was clipped by 0 bases and J by 1 base, with 2 bases between them. The CDR3 is 14 amino acids. The germline gives CDR1 SGHNT, CDR2 YYREEE (reference sequence). The CDR3 sequence: CASSLASGANVLTF. Here the CDR3 DNA reads TGTGCCAGCAGCTTGGCGTCTGGGGCCAACGTCCTGACTTTC.

The chain recombines TRBV13 with TRBJ2-7; tentative D call: TRBD2 (5 bases). The length of the CDR3 is 14 residues. Germline CDR1 is PRHDT and CDR2 is FYEKMQ (reference sequence). The V end lost 2 bases, the J end lost 6 bases, and 14 bases lay between the germline ends. Here the CDR3 DNA reads TGTGCCAGCAGCTTAAAGAGGGTCTGGGCCGAGCAGTACTTC. Encoded protein: CASSLKRVWAEQYF.

The V call is TRBV28, the J call TRBJ2-7; 8 bases align to TRBD2. The CDR3 is 15 residues long. The trim removed 6 bases at V and 6 bases at J, leaving 13 bases unmatched. Germline V gene sequence: CDR1 MDHEN, CDR2 SYDVKM. The CDR3 sequence is CASSPAVGGAREQYF. Written as DNA, the CDR3 is TGTGCCAGCAGCCCCGCTGTCGGGGGGGCGCGCGAGCAGTACTTC.

The chain combines TRBV27 with TRBJ2-5; 13 bases are a match to TRBD2. CDR1 and CDR2 from the germline V gene are MNHEY and SMNVEV (reference sequence). J lost 7 bases, V lost 6 bases, and 11 bases had no gene match. The CDR3 is made up of 16 amino acids. In DNA form, the CDR3 reads TGTGCCAGCAGCACCCGGACTAGCGGGAGCGGTGCGACCCAGTACTTC. It encodes CASSTRTSGSGATQYF.

J is TRBJ2-7 and V is TRBV6-6; 8 bases match TRBD1. The germline gives CDR1 MNHNY, CDR2 SVGAGI (reference sequence). The V gene end was trimmed by 6 bases and the J gene end by 3 bases; junction bases not matched to a gene: 10. There are 15 residues in the CDR3. The CDR3 nucleotides read TGTGCCAGCAGATCCCCAGGGGGCAGCCTCTACGAGCAGTACTTC. This translates into CASRSPGGSLYEQYF.

The rearrangement links TRBV18 to TRBJ1-4, with 7 bases lining up with TRBD1. Germline CDR1 is KGHSH and CDR2 is LQKENI. V gave up 6 bases and J gave up 14 bases; unmatched junction bases: 18. The CDR3 is 15 amino acids. CDR3 sequence: CASSQGGHPLRGLFF. The CDR3 bases are TGTGCCAGCTCGCAGGGGGGCCATCCCCTACGGGGGCTGTTTTTT.